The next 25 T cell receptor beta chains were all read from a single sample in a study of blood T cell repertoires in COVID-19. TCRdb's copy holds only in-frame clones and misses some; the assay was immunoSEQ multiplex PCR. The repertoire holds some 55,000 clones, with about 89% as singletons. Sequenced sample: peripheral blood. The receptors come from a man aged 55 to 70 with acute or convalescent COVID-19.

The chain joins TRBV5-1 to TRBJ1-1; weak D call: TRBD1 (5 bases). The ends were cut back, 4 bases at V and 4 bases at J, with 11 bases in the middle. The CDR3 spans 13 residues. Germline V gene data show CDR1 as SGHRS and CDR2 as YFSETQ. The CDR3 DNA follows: TGCGCCAGCAGCAGGGGAACGGGCACTGAAGCTTTCTTT. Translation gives CASSRGTGTEAFF. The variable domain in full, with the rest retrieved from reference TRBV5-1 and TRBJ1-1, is KAGVTQTPRYLIKTRGQQVTLSCSPISGHRSVSWYQQTPGQGLQFLFEYFSETQRNKGNFPGRFSGRQFSNSRSEMNVSTLELGDSALYLCASSRGTGTEAFFGQGTRLTVV.

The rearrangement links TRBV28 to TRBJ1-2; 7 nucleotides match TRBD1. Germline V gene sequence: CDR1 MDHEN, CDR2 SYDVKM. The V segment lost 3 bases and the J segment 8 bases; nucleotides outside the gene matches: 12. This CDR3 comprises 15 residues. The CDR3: CASSFIREGGHGYTF. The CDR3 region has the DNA TGTGCCAGCAGTTTTATCAGGGAAGGGGGCCACGGCTACACCTTC.

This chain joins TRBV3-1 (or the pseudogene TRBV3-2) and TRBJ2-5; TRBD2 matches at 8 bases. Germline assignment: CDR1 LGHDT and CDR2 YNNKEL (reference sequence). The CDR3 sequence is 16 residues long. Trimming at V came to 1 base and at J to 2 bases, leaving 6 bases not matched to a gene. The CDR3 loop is CASSQAKAGGQETQYF. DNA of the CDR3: TGTGCCAGCAGCCAAGCGAAGGCGGGGGGACAAGAGACCCAGTACTTC.

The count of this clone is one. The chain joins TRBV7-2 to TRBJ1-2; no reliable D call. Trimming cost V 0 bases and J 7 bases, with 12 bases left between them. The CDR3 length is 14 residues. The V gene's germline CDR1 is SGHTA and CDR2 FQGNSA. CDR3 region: CASSLAVTEGGYTF. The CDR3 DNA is TGTGCCAGCAGCTTAGCCGTCACCGAGGGTGGCTACACCTTC.

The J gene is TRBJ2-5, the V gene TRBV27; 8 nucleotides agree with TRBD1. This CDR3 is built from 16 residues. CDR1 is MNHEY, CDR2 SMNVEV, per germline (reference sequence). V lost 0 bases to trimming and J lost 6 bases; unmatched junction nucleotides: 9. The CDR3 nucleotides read TGTGCCAGCAGTTTATCCCTAGGACAGGGCATCAAGACCCAGTACTTC. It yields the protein CASSLSLGQGIKTQYF.

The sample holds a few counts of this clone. Written as DNA, the CDR3 is TGTGCCAGCAGCCTAACACAGGGGTCGATCTACGAGCAGTACTTC. Amino acids: CASSLTQGSIYEQYF. The gene calls are TRBV9 and TRBJ2-7; TRBD1 aligns across 7 bases. Germline CDR1 is SGDLS and CDR2 is YYNGEE. The CDR3 runs 15 residues. V shed 4 bases and J 3 bases; nucleotides not matched to a gene: 10.

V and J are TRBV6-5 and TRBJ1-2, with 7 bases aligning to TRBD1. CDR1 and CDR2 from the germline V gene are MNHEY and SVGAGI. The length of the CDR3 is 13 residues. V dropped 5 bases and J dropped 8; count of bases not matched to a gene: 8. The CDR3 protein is CASSLDRVGGYTF. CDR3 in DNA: TGTGCCAGCAGTCTTGACAGGGTGGGAGGCTACACCTTC.

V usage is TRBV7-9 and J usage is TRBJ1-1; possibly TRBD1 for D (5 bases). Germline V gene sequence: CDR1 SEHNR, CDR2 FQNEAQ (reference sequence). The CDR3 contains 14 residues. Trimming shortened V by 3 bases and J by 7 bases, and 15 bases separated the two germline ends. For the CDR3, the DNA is TGTGCCAGCAGCTTGGGAGGGGCCTCTGGTGAAGCTTTCTTT. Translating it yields CASSLGGASGEAFF.

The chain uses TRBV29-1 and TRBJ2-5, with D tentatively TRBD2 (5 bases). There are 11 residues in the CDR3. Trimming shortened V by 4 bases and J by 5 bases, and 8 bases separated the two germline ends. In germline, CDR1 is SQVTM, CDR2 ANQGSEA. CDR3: CSVGEGETQYF. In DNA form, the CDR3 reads TGCAGCGTTGGTGAGGGCGAGACCCAGTACTTC.

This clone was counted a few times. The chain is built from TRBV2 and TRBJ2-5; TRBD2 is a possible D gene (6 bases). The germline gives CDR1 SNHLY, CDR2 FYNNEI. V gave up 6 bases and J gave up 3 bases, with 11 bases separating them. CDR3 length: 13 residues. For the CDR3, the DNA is TGTGCCAGCAGGGCATTAGCGGAAGAGACCCAGTACTTC. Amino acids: CASRALAEETQYF.

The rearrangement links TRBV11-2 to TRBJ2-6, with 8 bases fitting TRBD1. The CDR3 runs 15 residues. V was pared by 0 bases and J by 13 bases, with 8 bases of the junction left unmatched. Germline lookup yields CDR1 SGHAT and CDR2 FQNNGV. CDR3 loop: CASSLDQGQAYVLTF. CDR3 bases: TGTGCCAGCAGCTTAGATCAGGGACAGGCCTATGTCCTGACTTTC.

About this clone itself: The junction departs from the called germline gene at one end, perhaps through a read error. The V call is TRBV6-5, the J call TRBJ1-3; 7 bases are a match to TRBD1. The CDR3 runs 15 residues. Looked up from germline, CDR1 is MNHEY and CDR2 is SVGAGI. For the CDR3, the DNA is TGTGCCAGCAGTGACTCGACAGGGTCTGGAAACACCATATATTTT. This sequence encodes CASSDSTGSGNTIYF.

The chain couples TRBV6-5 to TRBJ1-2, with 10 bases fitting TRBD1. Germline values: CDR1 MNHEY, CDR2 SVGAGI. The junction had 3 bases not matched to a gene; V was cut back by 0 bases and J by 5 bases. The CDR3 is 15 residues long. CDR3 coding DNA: TGTGCCAGCAGTTACTCAGGGACAGGGGATTATGGCTACACCTTC. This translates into CASSYSGTGDYGYTF.

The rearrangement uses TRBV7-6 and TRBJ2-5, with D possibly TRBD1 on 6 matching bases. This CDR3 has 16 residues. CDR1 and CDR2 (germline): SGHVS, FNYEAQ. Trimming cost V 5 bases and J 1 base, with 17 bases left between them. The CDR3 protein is CASSPSGTSFQETQYF. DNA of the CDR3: TGTGCCAGCAGCCCCTCCGGGACATCATTCCAAGAGACCCAGTACTTC.

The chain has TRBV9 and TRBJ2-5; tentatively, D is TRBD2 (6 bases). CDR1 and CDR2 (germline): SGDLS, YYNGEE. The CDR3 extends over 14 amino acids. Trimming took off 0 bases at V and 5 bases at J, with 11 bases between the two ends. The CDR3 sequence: CASSVGSLAETQYF. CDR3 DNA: TGTGCCAGCAGCGTAGGTTCCCTAGCGGAGACCCAGTACTTC.

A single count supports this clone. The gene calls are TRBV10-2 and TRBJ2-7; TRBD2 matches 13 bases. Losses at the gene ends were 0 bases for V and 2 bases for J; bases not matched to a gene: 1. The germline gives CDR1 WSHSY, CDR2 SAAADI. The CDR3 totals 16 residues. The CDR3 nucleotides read TGCGCCAGCAGTGAGTCTACTAGCGGGGGGGCCTACGAGCAGTACTTC. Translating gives CASSESTSGGAYEQYF.

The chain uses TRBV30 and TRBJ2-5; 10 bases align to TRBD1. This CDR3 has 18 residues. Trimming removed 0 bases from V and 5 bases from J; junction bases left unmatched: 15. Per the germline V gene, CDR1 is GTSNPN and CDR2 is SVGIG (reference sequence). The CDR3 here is CAWSVPTGGLGVLETQYF. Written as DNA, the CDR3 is TGTGCCTGGAGTGTACCGACAGGGGGCCTGGGGGTCCTGGAGACCCAGTACTTC. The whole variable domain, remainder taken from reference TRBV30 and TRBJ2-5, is SQTIHQWPATLVQPVGSPLSLECTVEGTSNPNLYWYRQAAGRGLQLLFYSVGIGQISSEVPQNLSASRPQDRQFILSSKKLLLSDSGFYLCAWSVPTGGLGVLETQYFGPGTRLLVL.

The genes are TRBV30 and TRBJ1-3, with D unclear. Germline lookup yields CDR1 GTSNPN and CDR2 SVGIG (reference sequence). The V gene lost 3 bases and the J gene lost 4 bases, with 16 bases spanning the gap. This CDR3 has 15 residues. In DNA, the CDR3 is TGTGCCTGGAGCGTGGCGGGGTTCGGAGGAAACACCATATATTTT. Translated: CAWSVAGFGGNTIYF.

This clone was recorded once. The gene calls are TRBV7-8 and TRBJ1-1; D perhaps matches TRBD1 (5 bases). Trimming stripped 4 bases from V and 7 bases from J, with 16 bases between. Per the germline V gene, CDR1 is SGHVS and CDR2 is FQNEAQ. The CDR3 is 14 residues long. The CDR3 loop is CASSSRGGGGEAFF. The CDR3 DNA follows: TGTGCCAGCAGCTCTCGCGGGGGGGGAGGTGAAGCTTTCTTT.

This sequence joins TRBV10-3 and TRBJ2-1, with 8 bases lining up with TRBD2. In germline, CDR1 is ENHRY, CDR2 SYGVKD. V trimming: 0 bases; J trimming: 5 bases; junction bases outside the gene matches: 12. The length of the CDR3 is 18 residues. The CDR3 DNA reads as TGTGCCATCAGTGAGTCGAGGTACGGGGGGGCCTTCCACAATGAGCAGTTCTTC. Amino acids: CAISESRYGGAFHNEQFF.

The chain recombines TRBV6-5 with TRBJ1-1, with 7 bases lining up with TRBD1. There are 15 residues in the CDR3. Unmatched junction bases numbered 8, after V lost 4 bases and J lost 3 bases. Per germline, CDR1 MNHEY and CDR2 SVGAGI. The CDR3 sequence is CASSSTGQMHTEAFF. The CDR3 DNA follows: TGTGCCAGCAGTTCGACGGGACAGATGCACACTGAAGCTTTCTTT.

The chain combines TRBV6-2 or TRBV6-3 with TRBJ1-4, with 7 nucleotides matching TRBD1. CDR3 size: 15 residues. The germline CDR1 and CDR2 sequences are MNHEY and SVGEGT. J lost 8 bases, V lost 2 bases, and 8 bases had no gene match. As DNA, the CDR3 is TGTGCCAGCAGTTACAATGAACAGGGGCGCGAAAAACTGTTTTTT. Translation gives CASSYNEQGREKLFF.

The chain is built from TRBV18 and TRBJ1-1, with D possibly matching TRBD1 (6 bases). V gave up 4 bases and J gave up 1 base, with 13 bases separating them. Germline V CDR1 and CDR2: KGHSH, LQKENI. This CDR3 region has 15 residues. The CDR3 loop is CASSRQGGGNTEAFF. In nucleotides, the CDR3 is TGTGCCAGCTCACGTCAGGGAGGGGGGAACACTGAAGCTTTCTTT.

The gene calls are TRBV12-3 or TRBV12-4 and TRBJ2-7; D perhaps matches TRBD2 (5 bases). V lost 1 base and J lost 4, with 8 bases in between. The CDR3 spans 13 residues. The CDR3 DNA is TGTGCCAGCAGTTTAGGGACTTTATACGAGCAGTACTTC. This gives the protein CASSLGTLYEQYF.

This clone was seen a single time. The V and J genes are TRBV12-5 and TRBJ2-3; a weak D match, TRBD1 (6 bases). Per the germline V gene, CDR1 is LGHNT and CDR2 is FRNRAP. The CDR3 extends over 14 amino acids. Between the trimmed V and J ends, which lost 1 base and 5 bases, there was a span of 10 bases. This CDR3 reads CASGLGTVGDTQYF. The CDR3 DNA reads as TGTGCTAGTGGTTTGGGGACAGTCGGAGATACGCAGTATTTT. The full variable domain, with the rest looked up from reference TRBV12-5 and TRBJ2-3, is DARVTQTPRHKVTEMGQEVTMRCQPILGHNTVFWYRQTMMQGLELLAYFRNRAPLDDSGMPKDRFSAEMPDATLATLKIQPSEPRDSAVYFCASGLGTVGDTQYFGPGTRLTVL.